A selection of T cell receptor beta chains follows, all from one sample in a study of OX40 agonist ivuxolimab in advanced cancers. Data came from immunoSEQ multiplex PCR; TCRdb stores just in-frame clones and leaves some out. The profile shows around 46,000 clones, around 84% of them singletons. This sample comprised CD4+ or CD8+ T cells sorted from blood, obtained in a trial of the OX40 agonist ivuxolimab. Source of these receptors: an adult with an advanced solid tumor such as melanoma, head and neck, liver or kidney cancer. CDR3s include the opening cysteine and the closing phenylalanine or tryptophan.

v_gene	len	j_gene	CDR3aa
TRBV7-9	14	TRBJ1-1	CASSGGTRGTEAFF
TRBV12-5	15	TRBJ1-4	CASGQGRDLNEKLFF
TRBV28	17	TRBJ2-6	CASSSPGQASGANVLTF
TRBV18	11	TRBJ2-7	CASSPVYEQYF
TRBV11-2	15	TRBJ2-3	CASSLDVGHTDTQYF
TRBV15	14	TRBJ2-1	CATSREGFRDEQFF
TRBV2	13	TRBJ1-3	CASSELAGNTIYF
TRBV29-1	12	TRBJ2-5	CSGGGGQETQYF
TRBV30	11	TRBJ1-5	CACGRYQPQHF
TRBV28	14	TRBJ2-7	CASSPAGQIYEQYF
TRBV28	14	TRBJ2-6	CASRQGTGANVLTF
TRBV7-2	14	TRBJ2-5	CASSSVSGGETQYF
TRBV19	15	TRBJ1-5	CASSIDTVYHQPQHF
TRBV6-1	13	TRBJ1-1	CASSEWRGTEAFF
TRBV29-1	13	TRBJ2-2	CSGNKPNTGELFF
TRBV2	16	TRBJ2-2	CATLSSGVRGTGELFF
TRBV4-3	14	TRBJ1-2	CASSRGTVAGSYTF
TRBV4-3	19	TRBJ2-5	CASSQDFPVTSGGQETQYF
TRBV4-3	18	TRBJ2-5	CASSQGLAGVAYQEAQYF
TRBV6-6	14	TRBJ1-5	CASSYYDRSQPQHF
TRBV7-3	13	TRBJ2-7	CASSPVGGGEQYF
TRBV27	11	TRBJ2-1	CASSSGEKQFF
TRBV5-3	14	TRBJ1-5	CASTPRGGGQPQHF
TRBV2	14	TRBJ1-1	CASSVAGGNTEAFF
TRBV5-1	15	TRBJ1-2	CASSRGPAPNYGYTF
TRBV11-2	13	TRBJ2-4	CASSLDLGDPQYF
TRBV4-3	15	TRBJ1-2	CASSQSLTGMSGYTF
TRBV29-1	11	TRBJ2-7	CSVVRSYEQYF
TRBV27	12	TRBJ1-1	CASSPQGLGAFF
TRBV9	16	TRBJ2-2	CASSQTDALVDGELFF
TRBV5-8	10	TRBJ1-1	CASSFYEAFF
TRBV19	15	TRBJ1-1	CASTVVGGLNTEAFF
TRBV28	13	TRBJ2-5	CASSGTGDETQYF
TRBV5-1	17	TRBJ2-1	CASSFGLAGGLGNEQFF
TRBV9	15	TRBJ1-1	CASSPGGQGNTEAFF
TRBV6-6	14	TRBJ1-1	CASSSAYMNTEAFF
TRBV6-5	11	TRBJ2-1	CASSPGREQFF
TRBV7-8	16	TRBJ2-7	CASSYDRGAFQPEQYF
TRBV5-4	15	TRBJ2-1	CASSFEGFSYNEQFF
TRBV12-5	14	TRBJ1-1	CASGLEVSRSEAFF
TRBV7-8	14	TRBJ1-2	CASRAAGARYGYTF